One TCR beta chain is described in this entry. Its antigen is not identified. Template switching added a universal primer binding site, and final cDNA carried unique molecular identifiers. TCRdb reprocessed the 5' RACE reads via MiXCR and lists one record per CDR3 protein. The sample holds nearly 900,000 distinct CDR3 sequences; roughly an eighth are singletons and the top ten take about 1.5%. This sample was included in a study of identical twins. General observations from the study: Weaker excess twin sharing was seen among beta out-of-frame sequences. Monozygotic twins shared more out-of-frame TCR alpha than recombination models predicted.

There were only healthy Caucasians among the donors. The germline V gene has CDR1 DFQATT and CDR2 SNEGSKA (reference sequence). The germline V and J ends were trimmed by 5 bases and 2 bases, with 20 bases remaining between them. This CDR3 comprises 16 residues. Another study also made use of these data, one on yellow fever vaccine responses in identical twins.

This clonotype was sampled from a woman aged 18-35 years in good health. This chain joins TRBV20-1 and TRBJ2-3; D is perhaps TRBD2 (6 bases). Material for sequencing was PBMCs. CDR3 nucleotide sequence: TGCAGTGCTTTAAGGGCGGCGGGATTCGTCACAGATACGCAGTATTTT. It specifies CSALRAAGFVTDTQYF.